The 25 T cell receptor beta chains below were found in one sample sequenced in a study of cytomegalovirus exposure and HLA in healthy donors. The PCR ran on 60 Vbeta and 13 Jbeta primers. The data were produced by immunoSEQ multiplex PCR, yet TCRdb's version contains in-frame clones alone and is incomplete. The sample lists 150,000 to 200,000 clones; roughly 73% were seen once. Sequencing used PBMCs. These receptors were collected from a male donor in good health and CMV-seronegative.

This rearrangement joins TRBV6-5 to TRBJ2-4; 11 nucleotides line up with TRBD1. Germline values: CDR1 MNHEY, CDR2 SVGAGI. The V gene end was trimmed by 2 bases and the J gene end by 5 bases; junction bases not matched to a gene: 5. This CDR3 is built from 16 residues. The CDR3, as DNA: TGTGCCAGCAGTTACAACCGGGACAGGGGGGAAAACATTCAGTACTTC. Amino acids: CASSYNRDRGENIQYF.

This chain connects TRBV29-1 to TRBJ2-3, with 8 nucleotides matching TRBD2. Germline assignment: CDR1 SQVTM and CDR2 ANQGSEA. The CDR3 totals 14 residues. With V trimmed by 3 bases and J by 6 bases, 8 bases remained unmatched. CDR3 sequence: CSVEGGLVLDTQYF. In DNA form, the CDR3 reads TGCAGCGTTGAGGGGGGACTAGTGCTCGATACGCAGTATTTT.

The J gene is TRBJ2-2, the V gene TRBV7-2; D call uncertain. The germline V gene has CDR1 SGHTA and CDR2 FQGNSA. Trimming took off 5 bases at V and 4 bases at J, with 8 bases between the two ends. The CDR3 extends over 13 amino acids. The CDR3 DNA follows: TGTGCCAGCAGCCCCGTCGGCACCGGGGAGCTGTTTTTT. Encoded protein: CASSPVGTGELFF.

This chain uses TRBV30 with TRBJ2-5; TRBD1 matches 8 bases. The end of the DNA is better explained by TRBJ2-7, so the J call may be wrong. Germline values: CDR1 GTSNPN, CDR2 SVGIG (reference sequence). The CDR3 is 13 residues long. CDR3 loop: CAWSHTGGYEQYF. The CDR3 DNA reads as TGTGCCTGGAGTCACACAGGGGGTTACGAGCAGTACTTC.

This chain links TRBV5-1 with TRBJ2-7; 9 nucleotides align to TRBD2. V trimming: 1 base; J trimming: 5 bases; junction bases outside the gene matches: 7. The CDR3 runs to 15 residues. The V gene's germline CDR1 is SGHRS and CDR2 YFSETQ. The CDR3 nucleotides are TGCGCCAGCAGCTTGACGGCGGGGGGGCCCCACGAGCAGTACTTC. Its protein is CASSLTAGGPHEQYF.

The rearrangement joins TRBV5-1 to TRBJ2-5, with TRBD2 identical over 10 bases. With V trimmed by 5 bases and J by 5 bases, 15 bases remained unmatched. The CDR3 runs 17 residues. CDR1 SGHRS and CDR2 YFSETQ come from the germline V gene. CDR3 protein: CASRYSGGAFSAETQYF. In DNA, the CDR3 is TGCGCCAGCAGGTACAGCGGGGGGGCTTTTTCAGCTGAGACCCAGTACTTC.

V is TRBV5-1 and J is TRBJ1-1; perhaps TRBD1 as D (6 bases). There are 17 residues in the CDR3. V lost 2 bases, J lost 0 bases, and 17 bases lay in between. CDR1 is SGHRS, CDR2 YFSETQ, per germline. CDR3 sequence (DNA): TGCGCCAGCAGCTTACAGGGTCCTTCCGCCATGAACACTGAAGCTTTCTTT. The encoded protein is CASSLQGPSAMNTEAFF.

V is TRBV6-6 and J is TRBJ1-2, with 10 positions matching TRBD1. Germline V lookup: CDR1 MNHNY, CDR2 SVGAGI (reference sequence). J lost 4 bases, V lost 7 bases, and 6 bases had no gene match. This CDR3 is built from 14 residues. In DNA, the CDR3 is TGTGCCAGCAACGACCGGGACAGGGGCTATGGCTACACCTTC. Translating gives CASNDRDRGYGYTF.

The chain carries TRBV29-1 and TRBJ2-7; 10 nucleotides agree with TRBD1. The CDR3 is 14 residues long. The trim removed 6 bases at V and 4 bases at J, leaving 9 bases unmatched. Germline CDR1 and CDR2: SQVTM and ANQGSEA. As DNA, the CDR3 is TGCAGCGTGCACGAGGGACAGGGGTTGTACGAGCAGTACTTC. It translates to CSVHEGQGLYEQYF.

This clone was recorded once. V is TRBV19 and J is TRBJ2-3, with 7 bases lining up with TRBD1. The CDR3 sequence is 13 residues long. The germline gives CDR1 LNHDA, CDR2 SQIVND (reference sequence). Unmatched junction bases numbered 2, after V lost 4 bases and J lost 4 bases. The CDR3 sequence: CASSTDRADTQYF. The CDR3 region has the DNA TGTGCCAGTAGTACTGACAGGGCAGATACGCAGTATTTT.

The chain links TRBV4-2 to TRBJ2-3; maybe TRBD1 (5 bases). V lost 4 bases and J lost 6, with 20 bases in between. CDR3 length: 16 amino acids. Germline assignment: CDR1 LGHNA and CDR2 YNFKEQ. This CDR3 reads CASSPGDRGAVDTQYF. In nucleotides, the CDR3 is TGTGCCAGCAGCCCGGGCGACCGTGGGGCTGTTGATACGCAGTATTTT.

CDR3 amino acids: CASSLDRREVAEAFF. CDR3 coding DNA: TGTGCCAGCAGCTTGGACAGGAGAGAGGTCGCTGAAGCTTTCTTT. The chain employs TRBV5-5 and TRBJ1-1, with D perhaps matching TRBD1 (5 bases). Germline V gene data show CDR1 as SGHKS and CDR2 as YYEKEE (reference sequence). V gave up 0 bases and J gave up 6 bases, with 15 bases separating them. The CDR3 length is 15 residues. Combining the CDR3 with reference TRBV5-5 and TRBJ1-1 gives the whole variable domain DAGVTQSPTHLIKTRGQQVTLRCSPISGHKSVSWYQQVLGQGPQFIFQYYEKEERGRGNFPDRFSARQFPNYSSELNVNALLLGDSALYLCASSLDRREVAEAFFGQGTRLTVV.

The CDR3 loop is CASSLLVGSGGDKDTQYF. DNA of the CDR3: TGCGCCAGCAGCCTACTTGTTGGAAGCGGGGGGGATAAAGATACGCAGTATTTT. The chain employs TRBV5-1 and TRBJ2-3; 10 nucleotides line up with TRBD2. Germline V gene sequence: CDR1 SGHRS, CDR2 YFSETQ. V lost 4 bases to trimming and J lost 5 bases; unmatched junction nucleotides: 16. This CDR3 spans 18 amino acids.

This chain links TRBV9 with TRBJ2-2; TRBD2 matches 11 bases. Germline trimming cut 3 bases from V and 1 base from J; bases unmatched to any gene: 2. Per germline, CDR1 SGDLS and CDR2 YYNGEE. The CDR3 loop spans 16 amino acids. The CDR3 loop reads CASSGLAGLNTGELFF. CDR3 nucleotide sequence: TGTGCCAGCAGCGGACTAGCGGGACTGAACACCGGGGAGCTGTTTTTT.

The V and J genes are TRBV2 and TRBJ1-1; 8 bases are shared with TRBD1. This CDR3 contains 11 residues. Germline values: CDR1 SNHLY, CDR2 FYNNEI. The V gene end was trimmed by 3 bases and the J gene end by 11 bases; junction bases not matched to a gene: 2. The CDR3 sequence is CASSEDRDAFF. In nucleotides, the CDR3 is TGTGCCAGCAGTGAGGACAGGGACGCTTTCTTT.

In its sample, this clone was seen a few times. The chain links TRBV7-8 to TRBJ2-3; no reliable D call. Trimming took off 2 bases at V and 9 bases at J, with 9 bases between the two ends. Germline V gives CDR1 SGHVS, CDR2 FQNEAQ. The CDR3 runs 12 residues. The CDR3 nucleotides read TGTGCCAGCAGCTTATTGGCCCCCACGCAGTATTTT. Translation: CASSLLAPTQYF.

The rearrangement joins TRBV30 to TRBJ1-3; no clear D gene. V was pared by 1 base and J by 7 bases, with 8 bases between. CDR3 size: 12 residues. The germline gives CDR1 GTSNPN, CDR2 SVGIG (reference sequence). Written as DNA, the CDR3 is TGTGCCTGGAGTGGTCGAGGCAACACCATATATTTT. This gives the protein CAWSGRGNTIYF.

The sample holds a few counts of this clone. The genes are TRBV10-3 and TRBJ2-1; D perhaps matches TRBD1 (5 bases). CDR1 and CDR2 (germline): ENHRY, SYGVKD. The CDR3 length is 13 residues. With 6 bases removed from V and 4 bases from J, the gap between germline ends came to 10 bases. CDR3 nucleotide sequence: TGTGCCATCAGCCCCGACAGATACAATGAGCAGTTCTTC. Its translation: CAISPDRYNEQFF.

The rearrangement joins TRBV5-1 to TRBJ2-3; 9 bases are shared with TRBD1. With 6 bases clipped from V and 4 bases from J, the junction kept 9 bases outside the gene matches. The CDR3 sequence is 15 residues long. Germline CDR1 is SGHRS and CDR2 is YFSETQ. The CDR3 coding sequence is TGCGCCAGCACCTTTGGGACAGGGCAGTCAGATACGCAGTATTTT. Translating it yields CASTFGTGQSDTQYF. Full variable domain (missing parts from reference TRBV5-1 and TRBJ2-3): KAGVTQTPRYLIKTRGQQVTLSCSPISGHRSVSWYQQTPGQGLQFLFEYFSETQRNKGNFPGRFSGRQFSNSRSEMNVSTLELGDSALYLCASTFGTGQSDTQYFGPGTRLTVL.

The chain carries TRBV19 and TRBJ2-1; a possible D gene is TRBD1 (6 bases). CDR1 and CDR2 from the germline V gene are LNHDA and SQIVND (reference sequence). The CDR3 contains 15 residues. Trimming removed 1 base from V and 7 bases from J, with 14 bases in between. The CDR3 region has the DNA TGTGCCAGTAGTATAGGGGAGAGGGGGAAAAATGAGCAGTTCTTC. Its translation is CASSIGERGKNEQFF.

This chain connects TRBV5-1 to TRBJ2-2; D not certain. Germline V CDR1 and CDR2: SGHRS, YFSETQ. The CDR3 loop spans 15 amino acids. V lost 0 bases, J lost 0 bases, and 6 bases lay in between. CDR3 amino acids: CASSLASSNTGELFF. CDR3 nucleotide sequence: TGCGCCAGCAGCTTGGCTAGTTCGAACACCGGGGAGCTGTTTTTT. The variable domain in full, completed from reference TRBV5-1 and TRBJ2-2, reads KAGVTQTPRYLIKTRGQQVTLSCSPISGHRSVSWYQQTPGQGLQFLFEYFSETQRNKGNFPGRFSGRQFSNSRSEMNVSTLELGDSALYLCASSLASSNTGELFFGEGSRLTVL.

The rearrangement uses TRBV7-2 and TRBJ2-3, with 7 positions matching TRBD2. The length of the CDR3 is 15 residues. Trimming took 5 bases from V and 2 from J; bases not matched to a gene: 7. Germline CDR1 and CDR2: SGHTA and FQGNSA. The CDR3 reads CASSPGLADTDTQYF. For the CDR3, the DNA is TGTGCCAGCAGCCCTGGGCTAGCGGACACAGATACGCAGTATTTT.

The chain links TRBV14 to TRBJ2-7; 9 nucleotides agree with TRBD2. The CDR3 consists of 15 residues. J gave up 2 bases and V 1 base, and 3 bases lay outside the gene matches. Germline CDR1 and CDR2: SGHDN and FVKESK. CDR3 loop: CASSQVSGSPYEQYF. The DNA for the CDR3 is TGTGCCAGCAGCCAAGTTAGCGGGAGCCCCTACGAGCAGTACTTC.

The chain uses TRBV25-1 and TRBJ1-6; D gene uncertain. The CDR3 is 16 amino acids. Germline CDR1 is MGHDK and CDR2 is SYGVNS. Trimming pared 4 bases from V and 9 bases from J, leaving 19 bases between. For the CDR3, the DNA is TGTGCCAGCAGTGCGTCTACCGGGATGGTTAGTTCACCCCTCCACTTT. As protein: CASSASTGMVSSPLHF.

This clone was detected only a few times. The chain employs TRBV7-9 and TRBJ1-1, with a possible D match to TRBD1 (5 bases). CDR1 SEHNR and CDR2 FQNEAQ come from the germline V gene (reference sequence). Trimming pared 5 bases from V and 6 bases from J, leaving 13 bases between. The length of the CDR3 is 13 residues. CDR3 in DNA: TGTGCCAGCAGCGCGTCTTGGGGGGCTGAAGCTTTCTTT. Amino acids: CASSASWGAEAFF. The full variable domain, rest sourced from reference TRBV7-9 and TRBJ1-1, is DTGVSQNPRHKITKRGQNVTFRCDPISEHNRLYWYRQTLGQGPEFLTYFQNEAQLEKSRLLSDRFSAERPKGSFSTLEIQRTEQGDSAMYLCASSASWGAEAFFGQGTRLTVV.